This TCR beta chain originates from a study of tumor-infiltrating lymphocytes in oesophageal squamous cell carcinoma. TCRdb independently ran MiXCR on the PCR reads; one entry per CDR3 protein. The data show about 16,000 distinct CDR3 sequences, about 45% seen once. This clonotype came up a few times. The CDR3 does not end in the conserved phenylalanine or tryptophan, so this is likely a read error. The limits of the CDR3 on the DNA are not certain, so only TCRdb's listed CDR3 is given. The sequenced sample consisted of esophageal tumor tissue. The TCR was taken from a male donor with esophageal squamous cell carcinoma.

CDR3: CASSFSTGT. The chain has TRBV11-1 and TRBJ2-6; the D call of TRBD1 is as the table states it, not checked on the DNA. Germline assignment: CDR1 SGHAT and CDR2 FQDESV (reference sequence). The length of the CDR3 is 9 amino acids, counting both ends.